This record covers a single T cell receptor beta chain. The antigen remains undetermined. Sequencing was performed with immunoSEQ multiplex PCR; in TCRdb, only in-frame clones are kept and a portion is missing. The data contain about 100,000 clones, 85% to 90% of them seen just once; the ten biggest clones take up under 1.5%. Per germline, CDR1 SGHTA and CDR2 FQGNSA. This CDR3 comprises 15 residues. The V end was cut by 5 bases, the J end by 4 bases, with 14 bases between. The data were obtained in a study of T cell responses to AZD1222 COVID-19 vaccine. Notes on the study in general: Clonal diversity was possibly underestimated; the donors were predominantly white British and more often female. CD4 TCRs associated with vaccination spanned spike, dominating at 160-218 and 743-854. At study baseline, merely six AZD1222 recipients were seropositive. When two AZD1222 doses had been given, Spike-specific TCR breadth and depth rose.

This receptor was identified in an adult in good health. The chain joins TRBV7-2 to TRBJ2-2; a possible D gene is TRBD1 (6 bases). The sequencing here drew on peripheral blood, taken on day 0 of AZD1222 vaccination. CDR3 in DNA: TGTGCCAGCAGCCGGATGGGGGCGCGCACCGGGGAGCTGTTTTTT. This codes for CASSRMGARTGELFF. Together with reference TRBV7-2 and TRBJ2-2, the CDR3 gives the full variable domain: GAGVSQSPSNKVTEKGKDVELRCDPISGHTALYWYRQSLGQGLEFLIYFQGNSAPDKSGLPSDRFSAERTGGSVSTLTIQRTQQEDSAVYLCASSRMGARTGELFFGEGSRLTVL.